The 14 T cell receptor beta chains given below trace back to one sample, sequenced in a study of blood T cell repertoires in COVID-19. Sequencing used immunoSEQ multiplex PCR; TCRdb keeps in-frame clones, though not all of them. This table has approximately 270,000 clones, just under 90% appearing once. Sequencing was done on a sample of PBMCs or T cells enriched from blood (not recorded which). The source is a woman aged 55-75 years who had recovered from COVID-19.

The chain combines TRBV7-9 with TRBJ2-1; 10 bases map to TRBD2. CDR1 is SEHNR and CDR2 is FQNEAQ in the germline V gene (reference sequence). V gave up 4 bases and J gave up 7 bases; unmatched junction bases: 4. This CDR3 comprises 14 residues. Here the CDR3 DNA reads TGTGCCAGCAGCTGGCCGGGACTAGCGAATGAGCAGTTCTTC. Amino acid sequence: CASSWPGLANEQFF.

The rearrangement uses TRBV4-1 and TRBJ1-3; D is undetermined. V lost 5 bases, J lost 0 bases, and 11 bases lay in between. The CDR3 extends over 15 amino acids. Germline CDR1 MGHRA, CDR2 YSYEKL. The CDR3 protein is CASSAAGVSGNTIYF. Here the CDR3 DNA reads TGCGCCAGCAGCGCGGCGGGTGTCTCTGGAAACACCATATATTTT.

The genes are TRBV28 and TRBJ2-1; D not certain. V was trimmed by 5 bases and J by 2 bases, leaving 4 bases between them. This CDR3 has 12 amino acids. Per the germline V gene, CDR1 is MDHEN and CDR2 is SYDVKM. CDR3 in amino acids: CASSETYNEQFF. CDR3 sequence (DNA): TGTGCCAGCAGTGAGACCTACAATGAGCAGTTCTTC.

A remark on this clone: The junction departs from the called germline gene at one end, perhaps through a read error. The V gene is TRBV20-1, the J gene TRBJ1-2, with D tentatively TRBD1 (6 bases). The germline V gene encodes CDR1 DFQATT and CDR2 SNEGSKA (reference sequence). This CDR3 comprises 13 residues. CDR3 amino acids: CSASTGNNYGYTF. The CDR3 region has the DNA TGCAGTGCTAGTACAGGGAATAACTATGGCTACACCTTT.

The chain links TRBV6-6 to TRBJ1-2; TRBD1 matches 8 bases. The CDR3 is 17 amino acids. CDR1 is MNHNY, CDR2 SVGAGI, per germline (reference sequence). The V and J ends lost 5 bases and 8 bases, in that order; junction bases with no gene match: 19. CDR3 DNA sequence: TGTGCCAGCAGTCCCCGACAGGGGTCATGGGGAGGGGGAGGCTACACCTTC. Translated, it gives CASSPRQGSWGGGGYTF.

The rearrangement uses TRBV5-8 and TRBJ1-4; D uncertain. The length of the CDR3 is 12 residues. CDR1 is SGHTS, CDR2 YDEGEE, per germline. V was trimmed by 1 base and J by 7 bases, leaving 5 bases between them. The CDR3 is CASSLPIEKLFF. The CDR3, as DNA: TGTGCCAGCAGCTTGCCCATTGAAAAACTGTTTTTT.

This clone appeared a few times. The chain recombines TRBV18 with TRBJ1-2, with D possibly matching TRBD1 (6 bases). Deletions cut 4 bases from V and 0 bases from J, with 6 bases between. Per the germline V gene, CDR1 is KGHSH and CDR2 is LQKENI. This CDR3 is built from 13 residues. The CDR3 is CASSQGANYGYTF. CDR3 DNA sequence: TGTGCCAGCTCACAGGGGGCTAACTATGGCTACACCTTC.

This chain links TRBV9 with TRBJ2-3, with 8 bases that match TRBD2. V lost 0 bases to trimming and J lost 6 bases; unmatched junction nucleotides: 15. Per germline, CDR1 SGDLS and CDR2 YYNGEE. This CDR3 region has 18 residues. CDR3 region: CASSVGLGTSHGLDTQYF. In DNA form, the CDR3 reads TGTGCCAGCAGCGTAGGCTTAGGGACTAGTCACGGATTGGATACGCAGTATTTT.

The rearrangement joins TRBV30 to TRBJ2-1; tentative D call: TRBD2 (5 bases). V dropped 4 bases and J dropped 0 bases, with 10 bases sitting between them. From germline, CDR1 is GTSNPN and CDR2 SVGIG (reference sequence). The CDR3 has 14 amino acids. For the CDR3, the DNA is TGTGCCTGGACCTTAGGGAGCTCCTACAATGAGCAGTTCTTC. Its protein is CAWTLGSSYNEQFF.

This sequence joins TRBV12-3 or TRBV12-4 and TRBJ1-2; D is unresolved. V was trimmed by 1 base and J by 6 bases, leaving 6 bases between them. This CDR3 region has 12 residues. CDR3 in amino acids: CASSLGVNGYTF. In DNA, the CDR3 is TGTGCCAGCAGTTTAGGAGTTAATGGCTACACCTTC.

The chain joins TRBV30 to TRBJ1-3; 7 bases agree with TRBD1. Germline V gives CDR1 GTSNPN, CDR2 SVGIG (reference sequence). The J segment lost 4 bases and the V segment lost 2 bases, leaving 2 bases of the junction unmatched. This CDR3 comprises 13 residues. This CDR3 is CAWSPGQGNTIYF. The CDR3 nucleotides read TGTGCCTGGAGTCCGGGACAGGGAAACACCATATATTTT.

The rearrangement joins TRBV28 to TRBJ2-1; perhaps TRBD2 as D (5 bases). The CDR3 is 14 amino acids. V dropped 10 bases and J dropped 0 bases, with 13 bases sitting between them. Looked up from germline, CDR1 is MDHEN and CDR2 is SYDVKM. The DNA of the CDR3 is TGTGCCACCGTGGCGGGCAGCTCCTACAATGAGCAGTTCTTC. Protein: CATVAGSSYNEQFF.

The CDR3: CSASPGDPYEQYF. CDR3 coding DNA: TGCAGCGCCAGCCCAGGGGATCCCTACGAGCAGTACTTC. The chain couples TRBV29-1 to TRBJ2-7, with D perhaps matching TRBD1 (6 bases). This CDR3 has 13 amino acids. V lost 7 bases to trimming and J lost 2 bases, with 15 bases between them. CDR1 is SQVTM, CDR2 ANQGSEA, per germline.

V gene TRBV9 combines with J gene TRBJ2-1; no firm D call. Looked up from germline, CDR1 is SGDLS and CDR2 is YYNGEE. CDR3 length equals 14 residues. V was trimmed by 1 base and J by 0 bases, leaving 5 bases between them. The CDR3 DNA reads TGTGCCAGCAGCGTACTGAGCTCCTACAATGAGCAGTTCTTC. Residues: CASSVLSSYNEQFF.